These 16 T cell receptor beta chains came from one sample sequenced in a study of cytomegalovirus exposure and HLA in healthy donors. The primer mix had 60 Vbeta and 13 Jbeta primers. TCRdb's copy holds only in-frame clones and misses some; the assay was immunoSEQ multiplex PCR. The table lists 24,000 or so clones, 79% of them singletons. The source material was PBMCs. The source of these receptors is a male donor in good health and CMV-seronegative.

The chain combines TRBV4-2 with TRBJ2-2; D perhaps matches TRBD2 (7 bases). The V end lost 0 bases, the J end lost 0 bases, and 14 bases lay between the germline ends. This CDR3 contains 18 residues. Germline V lookup: CDR1 LGHNA, CDR2 YNFKEQ. CDR3 amino acids: CASSQDSPGGANTGELFF. CDR3 DNA sequence: TGTGCCAGCAGCCAAGATAGTCCGGGGGGCGCGAACACCGGGGAGCTGTTTTTT.

The genes are TRBV20-1 and TRBJ1-1; no clear D gene. V lost 3 bases, J lost 9 bases, and 11 bases lay in between. CDR3 length: 11 amino acids. Germline V CDR1 and CDR2: DFQATT, SNEGSKA (reference sequence). The CDR3 spells CSASPGFQAFF. The CDR3 DNA is TGCAGTGCTAGTCCCGGGTTCCAAGCTTTCTTT.

This clone was seen just once. The chain employs TRBV19 and TRBJ2-1; perhaps TRBD2 as D (5 bases). Trimming shortened V by 5 bases and J by 0 bases, and 11 bases separated the two germline ends. This CDR3 has 15 residues. The germline V gene encodes CDR1 LNHDA and CDR2 SQIVND (reference sequence). The CDR3 DNA is TGTGCCAGTAGTGTGACGGGATTCTCCTACAATGAGCAGTTCTTC. The encoded protein is CASSVTGFSYNEQFF.

The chain carries TRBV6-5 and TRBJ1-1; D ambiguous. Germline CDR1 MNHEY, CDR2 SVGAGI. The CDR3 contains 15 residues. The V end lost 6 bases, the J end lost 1 base, and 15 bases lay between the germline ends. The CDR3 coding sequence is TGTGCCAGCAGCCGCCGGGGAGGTCCGAACACTGAAGCTTTCTTT. Protein: CASSRRGGPNTEAFF.

This chain links TRBV16 with TRBJ1-4; no clear D. Germline V gene sequence: CDR1 KGHSY, CDR2 FQNENV. V lost 7 bases, J lost 0 bases, and 12 bases lay in between. CDR3 length equals 15 residues. CDR3 bases: TGTGCCAGCACGCCCCGAAGAGCAACTAATGAAAAACTGTTTTTT. It encodes CASTPRRATNEKLFF.

This clone was found a few times. The rearrangement uses TRBV10-3 and TRBJ1-1; D is unclear. This CDR3 is built from 15 residues. Germline-derived CDR1 and CDR2 are ENHRY and SYGVKD. V was cut by 0 bases and J by 7 bases, with 15 bases left in between. CDR3 in amino acids: CAISESVRGLNEAFF. The CDR3 nucleotides read TGTGCCATCAGTGAGTCAGTTCGGGGATTGAATGAAGCTTTCTTT.

As DNA, the CDR3 is TGTGCCATCAGTGAGTCCCCTGGGACAGGGGGCTCCTTCCCCTACGAGCAGTACTTC. Protein product: CAISESPGTGGSFPYEQYF. The chain carries TRBV10-3 and TRBJ2-7; the match to TRBD1 covers 12 bases. V gave up 0 bases and J gave up 2 bases; unmatched junction bases: 11. Per germline, CDR1 ENHRY and CDR2 SYGVKD. This CDR3 region has 19 residues.

This clone was recorded a few times. The DNA for the CDR3 is TGTGCCAGCAGCTTAAAGCCCCCCTACAATGAGCAGTTCTTC. Amino acid sequence: CASSLKPPYNEQFF. The chain uses TRBV7-3 and TRBJ2-1, with D hard to call. Trimming took 1 base from V and 2 from J, leaving 6 bases between them. The CDR3 spans 14 residues. Per the germline V gene, CDR1 is SGHTA and CDR2 is FQGTGA.

The J gene is TRBJ1-1, the V gene TRBV18; D may be TRBD1 (5 bases). Germline loops: CDR1 KGHSH, CDR2 LQKENI. V lost 3 bases and J lost 8, with 10 bases in between. The CDR3 is made up of 12 amino acids. This CDR3 reads CASSPLGGEAFF. The CDR3 coding sequence is TGTGCCAGCTCACCCTTGGGGGGAGAAGCTTTCTTT. The variable domain in full, with the rest retrieved from reference TRBV18 and TRBJ1-1, is NAGVMQNPRHLVRRRGQEARLRCSPMKGHSHVYWYRQLPEEGLKFMVYLQKENIIDESGMPKERFSAEFPKEGPSILRIQQVVRGDSAAYFCASSPLGGEAFFGQGTRLTVV.

This clone was found once. This rearrangement joins TRBV4-2 to TRBJ2-7; 9 bases line up with TRBD2. Germline CDR1 and CDR2: LGHNA and YNFKEQ. This CDR3 spans 14 amino acids. The junction had 2 bases not matched to a gene; V was cut back by 1 base and J by 4 bases. CDR3 coding DNA: TGTGCCAGCAGCCAAGGACTAGCGGATTACGAGCAGTACTTC. It is translated as CASSQGLADYEQYF.

As DNA, the CDR3 is TGTGCCAGCAGTCCATTCGGACAGGCGAATCAGCCCCAGCATTTT. Translating it yields CASSPFGQANQPQHF. J is TRBJ1-5 and V is TRBV6-5; 7 bases fit TRBD1. Trimming cost V 5 bases and J 4 bases; bases outside gene matches: 8. CDR1 is MNHEY and CDR2 is SVGAGI in the germline V gene. The CDR3 covers 15 residues.

The chain recombines TRBV27 with TRBJ2-7; weak D call: TRBD2 (6 bases). Germline V CDR1 and CDR2: MNHEY, SMNVEV (reference sequence). Trimming removed 5 bases from V and 3 bases from J, with 8 bases in between. This CDR3 comprises 12 residues. CDR3 sequence: CASSPDYYEQYF. CDR3 in DNA: TGTGCCAGCAGTCCGGACTACTACGAGCAGTACTTC.

The J gene is TRBJ2-5, the V gene TRBV5-1, with D possibly matching TRBD1 (5 bases). With 1 base removed from V and 5 bases from J, the gap between germline ends came to 18 bases. CDR3 length equals 16 residues. The germline CDR1 and CDR2 sequences are SGHRS and YFSETQ. CDR3 region: CASSLNPSTSGETQYF. As DNA, the CDR3 is TGCGCCAGCAGCTTGAATCCATCCACATCAGGGGAGACCCAGTACTTC.

This clone was seen a few times. The CDR3 DNA sequence: TGTGCCAGCAGTTTCCGGGACAGGGCTTCGGAAAAACTGTTTTTT. Amino acid sequence: CASSFRDRASEKLFF. The chain couples TRBV27 to TRBJ1-4; TRBD1 matches 9 bases. The CDR3 runs to 15 residues. Trimming took 3 bases from V and 8 from J; bases not matched to a gene: 7. CDR1 is MNHEY, CDR2 SMNVEV, per germline (reference sequence).

J is TRBJ1-4 and V is TRBV6-5; D gene unclear. The CDR3 consists of 14 residues. Trimming shortened V by 6 bases and J by 7 bases, and 15 bases separated the two germline ends. Looked up from germline, CDR1 is MNHEY and CDR2 is SVGAGI. The CDR3 spells CASSPNPSGEKLFF. The CDR3 DNA sequence: TGTGCCAGCAGCCCGAACCCCTCGGGTGAAAAACTGTTTTTT.

The CDR3 region is CASSPDRTQPQHF. The CDR3 DNA follows: TGTGCCAGCTCACCAGACAGAACTCAGCCCCAGCATTTT. The chain employs TRBV18 and TRBJ1-5, with D possibly TRBD1 on 5 matching bases. Germline V lookup: CDR1 KGHSH, CDR2 LQKENI. V was shortened by 2 bases and J by 6 bases, with 8 bases between the two germline ends. The length of the CDR3 is 13 residues.